This TCR beta chain was identified in a study of tissue T cells after allogeneic stem cell transplantation (dated by TCRdb to 2021 to 2024). Study-wide context: TCR beta repertoires were profiled across many tissues obtained from research autopsies of patients with and without GVHD, as well as in mouse models of GVHD. The human arm was conducted as a prospective observational study, and neither blinding nor randomization was performed.

Libraries came from the immunoSEQ multiplex PCR assay. Adaptive Biotechnologies performed the TCRbeta CDR3 sequencing at survey depth and reported CDR3 sequences, V/J genes, productive frequency and template counts. TCR beta CDR3 regions were amplified from genomic DNA rather than RNA. Per the authors' processing: Pairwise repertoire overlap between tissues was quantified with Jensen-Shannon divergence, where 1 means complete divergence and 0 identical. Tissues were clustered by single-linkage agglomerative hierarchical clustering of pairwise JSD values and displayed as dendrograms. GLIPH2 was run on all patient samples with simulation_depth 1000, kmer_min_depth 3 and cdr3_length_cutoff 8, and groups with more than two unique CDR3s were retained. A standardized tissue-overlap score was generated by extrapolating Jaccard GLIPH-group overlap across patients to a standard repertoire size of 1000 clones. Linear mixed-effect models, with tissue as a fixed effect and individual as a random effect, were used to test how diversity related to clinical or experimental variables. The table was pulled from immuneACCESS by TCRdb, which kept in-frame rearrangements only. Such tables lose some clones; where checked, under half of the loss comes from unresolved V genes, and the rest has no known cause. V and J calls and clone size are those listed in that table; D and trimming were worked out from the DNA. This sample holds under 4,000 clones; 50% were observed only once. The ten largest clones represent roughly a tenth of the sample.

This clone was counted between two and nine times. Which antigen it targets is not known. In this record, gene identifiers and germline sequences come from the mouse. The sequence runs out 1 residue before the end of the CDR3; the remainder is reconstructed from the germline J gene. From cysteine to phenylalanine, the CDR3 is 13 amino acids long. The DNA covers only part of the CDR3, 36 bases in frame from base 1. The junction carries 4 bases between V and J, which are trimmed by 0 bases and 4 bases respectively. The germline V gene (reference sequence) gives CDR1 as LGHNA and CDR2 as YNLKQL. The time point label corresponds to: mouse harvest day 7 after allogeneic transplant. Each mouse graft consisted of 10^7 T-cell-depleted bone marrow cells plus 10^6 splenic CD5+ T cells and was given by tail vein injection. To model GVHD in mice, a major MHC-mismatch B6 (H2b) into BALB/c (H2d) model was used, and tissues were profiled at day 7 or 14. On day 7 or 14 post-transplant, mouse tissues and retro-orbital blood were harvested with separate sterile tools for each animal, and livers were flushed beforehand. Before genomic DNA was isolated with the DNeasy Blood & Tissue Kit, mouse tissues were minced with razor blades in buffered saline.

Broader findings and caveats from the paper: In both patients and mice, T cells from blood and spleen covered only a limited part of the TCR repertoire found in tissues. Only a few T cell clones appeared in more than one patient, yet motif-based clustering showed tissue-specific repertoire signatures that were shared between patients. The patient cohort was small and clinically heterogeneous, and sampling depth was acknowledged as a limitation. The study did not establish which tissue TCRs were alloreactive or antigen-specific, and some clones may have been host cells that persisted. Within patients, how anatomically similar tissues were was a major factor shaping TCR repertoire composition, regardless of disease or transplant status.

The receptor chain draws on TRBV5 and TRBJ1-5; no D gene is confidently identified. The specimen was lymph node tissue. This receptor was taken from a female BALB/c mouse given C57BL/6 T cells with graft-versus-host disease after an allogeneic hematopoietic cell transplant. Here the CDR3 is given as CASSQDQNQAPLF. The part of the CDR3 DNA that was read is TGTGCCAGCAGCCAAGACCAAAACCAGGCTCCGCTT.